This T cell receptor (beta chain) stems from a study of a mutant IDH1 vaccine in newly diagnosed glioma. Study overall: Previous treatment comprised radiotherapy, temozolomide, or both, mostly both. Findings and limits, study-wide: Immune responses induced by vaccination arose in 93.3% of the patients. Pseudoprogression seemed unrelated to changes in top peripheral T cell clonotypes.

Points on this clone: The antigen is undetermined.

Germline CDR1 is SEHNR and CDR2 is FQNEAQ (reference sequence). Losses at the gene ends were 4 bases for V and 7 bases for J; bases not matched to a gene: 4. The CDR3 covers 13 residues. Sequencing used immunoSEQ multiplex PCR; TCRdb keeps in-frame clones, though not all of them. In the table there are 75,000 to 85,000 clones, 75% to 95% of which are singletons. Sample time point: week 5, during vaccination. What each vaccine dose contained was 300 ug of mutant IDH1 20-mer peptide, accompanied by topical imiquimod. V and J are TRBV7-9 and TRBJ1-5; 7 nucleotides agree with TRBD1. This TCR was recovered from a woman aged 45-65 years with glioma. The specimen was PBMCs, collected from a glioma patient whose treatment included an IDH1 peptide vaccine. Here the CDR3 reads CASSYDRDQPQHF. For the CDR3, the DNA is TGTGCCAGCAGCTACGACAGGGACCAGCCCCAGCATTTT.